This TCR beta chain was recorded in a study of cytomegalovirus exposure and HLA in healthy donors. In the PCR, 60 Vbeta and 13 Jbeta primers were used. This table comes from immunoSEQ multiplex PCR, and its TCRdb copy is limited to in-frame clones, with some not included. The data hold approximately 120,000 clones, with roughly a tenth observed a single time. The V gene's germline CDR1 is SGHRS and CDR2 YFSETQ. The CDR3 loop spans 14 amino acids. The V end lost 4 bases, the J end lost 2 bases, and 13 bases lay between the germline ends. This clone came up a few times. This TCR derives from a woman under 30 in good health and CMV-seropositive. The V call is TRBV5-1, the J call TRBJ2-7; a weak D match, TRBD1 (5 bases). Sequencing used PBMCs. The CDR3 nucleotides read TGCGCCAGCAGCCCCCGGCAGGGCGCCTACGAGCAGTACTTC. Encoded protein: CASSPRQGAYEQYF.